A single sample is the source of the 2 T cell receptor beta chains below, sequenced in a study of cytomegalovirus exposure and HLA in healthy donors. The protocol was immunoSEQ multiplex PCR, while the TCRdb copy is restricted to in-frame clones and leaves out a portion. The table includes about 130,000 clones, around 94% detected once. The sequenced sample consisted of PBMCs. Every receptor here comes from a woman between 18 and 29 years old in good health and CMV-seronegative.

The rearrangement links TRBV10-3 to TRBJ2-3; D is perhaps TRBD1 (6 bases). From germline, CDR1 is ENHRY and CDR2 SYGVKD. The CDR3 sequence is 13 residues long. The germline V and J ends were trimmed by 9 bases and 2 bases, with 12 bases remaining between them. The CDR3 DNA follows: TGTGCCATAGGGGGTGACTACACAGATACGCAGTATTTT. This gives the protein CAIGGDYTDTQYF.

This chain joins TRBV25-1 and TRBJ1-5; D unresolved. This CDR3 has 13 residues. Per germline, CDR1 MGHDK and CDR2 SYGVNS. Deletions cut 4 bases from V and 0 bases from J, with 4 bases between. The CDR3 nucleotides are TGTGCCAGCAGTGCGGTTAGCAATCAGCCCCAGCATTTT. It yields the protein CASSAVSNQPQHF.